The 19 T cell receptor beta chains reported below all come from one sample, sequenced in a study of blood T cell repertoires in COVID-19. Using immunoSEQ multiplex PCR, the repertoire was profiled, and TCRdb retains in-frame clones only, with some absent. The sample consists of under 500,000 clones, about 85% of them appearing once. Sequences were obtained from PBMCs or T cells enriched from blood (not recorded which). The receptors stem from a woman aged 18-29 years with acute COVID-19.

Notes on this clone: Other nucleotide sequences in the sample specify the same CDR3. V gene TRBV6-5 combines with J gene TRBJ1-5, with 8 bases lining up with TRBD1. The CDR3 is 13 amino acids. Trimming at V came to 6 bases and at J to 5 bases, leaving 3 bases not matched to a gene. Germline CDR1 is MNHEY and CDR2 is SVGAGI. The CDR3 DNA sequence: TGTGCCAGCAGAGGACAGGGTTATCAGCCCCAGCATTTT. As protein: CASRGQGYQPQHF.

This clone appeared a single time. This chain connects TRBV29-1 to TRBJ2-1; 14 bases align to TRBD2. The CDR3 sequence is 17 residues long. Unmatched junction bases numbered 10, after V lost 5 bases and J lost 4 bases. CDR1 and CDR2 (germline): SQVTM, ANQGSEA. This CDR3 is CSVTRQGTSGSYNEQFF. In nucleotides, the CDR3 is TGCAGCGTTACAAGACAGGGGACTAGCGGGAGTTACAATGAGCAGTTCTTC.

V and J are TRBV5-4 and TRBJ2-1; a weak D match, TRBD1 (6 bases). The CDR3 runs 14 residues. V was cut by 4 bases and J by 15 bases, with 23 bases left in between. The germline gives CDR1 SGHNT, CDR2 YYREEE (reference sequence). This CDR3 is CASSAYRVLGSLFF. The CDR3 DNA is TGTGCCAGCAGCGCCTACAGGGTCCTGGGAAGCCTGTTCTTC.

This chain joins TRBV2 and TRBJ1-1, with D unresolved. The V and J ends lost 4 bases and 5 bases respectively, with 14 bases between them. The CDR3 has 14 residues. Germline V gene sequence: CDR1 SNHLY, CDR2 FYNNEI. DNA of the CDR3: TGTGCCAGCAGTGCCTCGTTAGGAGGTACTGAAGCTTTCTTT. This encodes CASSASLGGTEAFF.

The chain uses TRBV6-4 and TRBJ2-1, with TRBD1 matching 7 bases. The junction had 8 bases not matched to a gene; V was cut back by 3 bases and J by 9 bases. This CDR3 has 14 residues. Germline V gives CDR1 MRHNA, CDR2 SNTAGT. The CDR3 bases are TGTGCCAGCAGTGAAGGGGGCCGGAGATCTGAGCAGTTCTTC. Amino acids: CASSEGGRRSEQFF.

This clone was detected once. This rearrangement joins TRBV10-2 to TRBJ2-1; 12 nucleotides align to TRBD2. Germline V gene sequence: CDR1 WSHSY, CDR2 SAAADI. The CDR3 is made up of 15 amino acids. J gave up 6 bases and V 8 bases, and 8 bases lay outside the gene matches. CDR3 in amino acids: CASFDLAGGFNEQFF. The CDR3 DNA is TGCGCCAGCTTTGACCTAGCGGGAGGGTTCAATGAGCAGTTCTTC.

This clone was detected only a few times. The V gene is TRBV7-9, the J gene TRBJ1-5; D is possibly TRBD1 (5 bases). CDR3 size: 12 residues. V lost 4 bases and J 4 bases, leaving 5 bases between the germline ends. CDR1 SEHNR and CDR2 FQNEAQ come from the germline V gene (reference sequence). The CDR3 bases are TGTGCCAGCAGCTCAGGGAATCAGCCCCAGCATTTT. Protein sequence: CASSSGNQPQHF.

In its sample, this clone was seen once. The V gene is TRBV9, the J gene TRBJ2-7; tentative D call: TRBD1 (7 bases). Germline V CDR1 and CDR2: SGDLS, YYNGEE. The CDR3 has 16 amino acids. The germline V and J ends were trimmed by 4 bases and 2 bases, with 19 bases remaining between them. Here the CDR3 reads CASSPPPGGGPYEQYF. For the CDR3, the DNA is TGTGCCAGCAGCCCCCCCCCAGGAGGGGGCCCCTACGAGCAGTACTTC.

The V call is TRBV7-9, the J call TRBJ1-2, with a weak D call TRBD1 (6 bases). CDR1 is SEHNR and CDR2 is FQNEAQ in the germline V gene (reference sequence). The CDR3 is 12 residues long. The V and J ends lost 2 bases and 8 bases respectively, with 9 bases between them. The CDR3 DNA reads TGTGCCAGCAGCTTAAACAGGGACGGCTACACCTTC. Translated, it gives CASSLNRDGYTF.

The CDR3, as DNA: TGTGCCAGCTCACCAACGCGGACCGGGGAGCTGTTTTTT. Translation gives CASSPTRTGELFF. The chain carries TRBV18 and TRBJ2-2; no reliable D call. Germline V CDR1 and CDR2: KGHSH, LQKENI. The CDR3 is made up of 13 amino acids. Between the trimmed V and J ends, which lost 2 bases and 5 bases, there was a span of 6 bases.

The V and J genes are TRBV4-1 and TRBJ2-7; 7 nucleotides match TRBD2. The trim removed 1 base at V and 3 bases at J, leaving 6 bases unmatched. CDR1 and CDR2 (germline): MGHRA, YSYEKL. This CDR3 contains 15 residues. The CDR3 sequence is CASSQVVASGYEQYF. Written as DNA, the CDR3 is TGCGCCAGCAGCCAAGTCGTTGCTAGCGGCTACGAGCAGTACTTC.

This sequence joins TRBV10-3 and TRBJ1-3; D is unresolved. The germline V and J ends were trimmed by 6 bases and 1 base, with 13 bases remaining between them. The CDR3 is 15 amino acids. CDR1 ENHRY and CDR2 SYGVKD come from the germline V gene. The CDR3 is CAISGLGLSGNTIYF. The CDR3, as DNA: TGTGCCATCAGCGGACTGGGTCTTTCTGGAAACACCATATATTTT.

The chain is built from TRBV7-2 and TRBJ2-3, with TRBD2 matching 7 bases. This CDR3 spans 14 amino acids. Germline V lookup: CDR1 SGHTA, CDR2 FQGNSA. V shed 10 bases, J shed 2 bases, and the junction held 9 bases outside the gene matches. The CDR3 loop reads CATRGVHPTDTQYF. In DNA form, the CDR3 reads TGTGCCACCCGGGGGGTTCATCCCACAGATACGCAGTATTTT.

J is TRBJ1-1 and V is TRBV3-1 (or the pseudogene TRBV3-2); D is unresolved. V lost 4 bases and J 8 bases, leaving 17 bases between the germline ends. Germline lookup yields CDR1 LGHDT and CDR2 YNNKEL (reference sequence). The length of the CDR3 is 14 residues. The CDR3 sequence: CASSLEGGLGEAFF. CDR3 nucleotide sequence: TGTGCCAGCAGCCTTGAAGGCGGGCTTGGCGAAGCTTTCTTT.

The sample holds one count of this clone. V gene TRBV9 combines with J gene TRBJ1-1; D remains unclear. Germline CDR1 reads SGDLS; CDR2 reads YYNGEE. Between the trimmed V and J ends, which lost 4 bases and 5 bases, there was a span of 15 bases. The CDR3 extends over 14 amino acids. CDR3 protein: CASSPPQGGTEAFF. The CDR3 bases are TGTGCCAGCAGCCCCCCCCAAGGAGGGACTGAAGCTTTCTTT.

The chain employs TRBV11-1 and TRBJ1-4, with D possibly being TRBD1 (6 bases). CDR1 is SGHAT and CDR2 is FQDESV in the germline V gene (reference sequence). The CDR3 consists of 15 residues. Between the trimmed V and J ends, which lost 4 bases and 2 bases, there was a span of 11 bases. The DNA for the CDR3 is TGTGCCAGCAGCTCGGGGGGGGCGACTAATGAAAAACTGTTTTTT. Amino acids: CASSSGGATNEKLFF.

CDR3 sequence reads: CASNDSGGNSPLHF. CDR3 nucleotide sequence: TGTGCCAGCAACGACAGTGGGGGGAATTCACCCCTCCACTTT. The gene calls are TRBV7-9 and TRBJ1-6; TRBD1 is a possible D gene (5 bases). CDR1 and CDR2 from the germline V gene are SEHNR and FQNEAQ (reference sequence). The germline V and J ends were trimmed by 7 bases and 7 bases, with 14 bases remaining between them. The CDR3 runs to 14 residues.

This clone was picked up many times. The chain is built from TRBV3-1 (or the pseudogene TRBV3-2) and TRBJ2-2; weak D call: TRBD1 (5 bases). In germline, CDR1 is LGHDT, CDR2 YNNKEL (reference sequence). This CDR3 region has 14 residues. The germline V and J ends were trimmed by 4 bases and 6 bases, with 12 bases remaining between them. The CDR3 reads CASSPAEGAGELFF. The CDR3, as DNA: TGTGCCAGCAGCCCAGCCGAAGGGGCCGGGGAGCTGTTTTTT.

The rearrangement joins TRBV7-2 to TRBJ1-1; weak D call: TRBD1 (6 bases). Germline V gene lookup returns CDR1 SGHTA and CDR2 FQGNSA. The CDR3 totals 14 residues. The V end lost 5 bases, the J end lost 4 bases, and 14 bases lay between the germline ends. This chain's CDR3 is CASSLLGGGTEAFF. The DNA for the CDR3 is TGTGCCAGCAGCCTTCTAGGGGGTGGCACTGAAGCTTTCTTT.